This T cell receptor (beta chain) comes out of a study of OX40 agonist ivuxolimab in advanced cancers. Germline CDR1 is GTSNPN and CDR2 is SVGIG (reference sequence). The CDR3 is 14 amino acids. The ends lost 4 bases at V and 0 bases at J; junction bases unmatched: 3. The table came from immunoSEQ multiplex PCR; TCRdb's copy has only in-frame clones and leaves some out. The data contain about 40,000 clones, more than 75% of them singletons. The sequencing here drew on CD4+ or CD8+ T cells sorted from blood, taken in a trial of the OX40 agonist ivuxolimab. The TCR originated in an adult with an advanced solid tumor such as melanoma, head and neck, liver or kidney cancer. The chain joins TRBV30 to TRBJ2-3, with TRBD2 identical over 8 bases. The CDR3 sequence: CAWNRGGSTDTQYF. The CDR3 DNA reads TGTGCCTGGAATCGGGGGGGGAGCACAGATACGCAGTATTTT.